These T cell receptor beta chains were read from a single sample in a study of OX40 agonist ivuxolimab in advanced cancers. Here immunoSEQ multiplex PCR was the method, and the copy in TCRdb shows in-frame clones only, minus some. The sample lists 22,000 or so clones, 80% to 90% occurring once. Material: CD4+ or CD8+ T cells sorted from blood, obtained in a trial of the OX40 agonist ivuxolimab. These receptors were obtained from an adult with an advanced solid tumor such as melanoma, head and neck, liver or kidney cancer. CDR3s include the opening cysteine and the closing phenylalanine or tryptophan. Each record gives: CDR3 protein, CDR3 DNA, J gene, clone size, V gene, D gene. D genes are given only for firm matches. Size tells how often a clone was seen (once, few, many) or the class of an expanded clone, and some rows leave it out.

cdr3_aa: CAILEGARTEAFF
cdr3_nt: TGTGCCATCCTGGAGGGGGCGAGGACTGAAGCTTTCTTT
j_call: TRBJ1-1
clone_size: NA
v_call: TRBV10-3
d_call: TRBD1

cdr3_aa: CASSLGLAAAEQYF
cdr3_nt: TGTGCCAGCAGTTTAGGGCTAGCGGCAGCCGAGCAGTACTTC
j_call: TRBJ2-7
clone_size: NA
v_call: TRBV28
d_call: TRBD2

cdr3_aa: CASSPWRAGSSGNTIYF
cdr3_nt: TGTGCCAGCAGCCCGTGGAGGGCAGGGAGTTCTGGAAACACCATATATTTT
j_call: TRBJ1-3
clone_size: NA
v_call: TRBV9
d_call: NA

cdr3_aa: CATPGHWVYGYTF
cdr3_nt: TGTGCCACCCCGGGACACTGGGTTTATGGCTACACCTTC
j_call: TRBJ1-2
clone_size: NA
v_call: TRBV2
d_call: NA

cdr3_aa: CASSQDGGGGAGELFF
cdr3_nt: TGTGCCAGCAGCCAAGACGGCGGGGGAGGGGCCGGGGAGCTGTTTTTT
j_call: TRBJ2-2
clone_size: few
v_call: TRBV4-2
d_call: TRBD2

cdr3_aa: CASSLLNNEQFF
cdr3_nt: TGTGCCAGCAGTTTACTCAACAATGAGCAGTTCTTC
j_call: TRBJ2-1
clone_size: NA
v_call: TRBV28
d_call: NA

cdr3_aa: CASNGPSSGYEQYF
cdr3_nt: TGTGCCAGCAACGGACCCTCCTCGGGGTACGAGCAGTACTTC
j_call: TRBJ2-7
clone_size: once
v_call: TRBV14
d_call: NA

cdr3_aa: CATGGGLGTEAFF
cdr3_nt: TGTGCCACTGGAGGGGGCTTGGGAACTGAAGCTTTCTTT
j_call: TRBJ1-1
clone_size: NA
v_call: TRBV6-5
d_call: TRBD1

cdr3_aa: CASSEDRGWSTYNEQFF
cdr3_nt: TGTGCCAGCAGTGAGGACAGGGGGTGGTCCACCTACAATGAGCAGTTCTTC
j_call: TRBJ2-1
clone_size: NA
v_call: TRBV6-1
d_call: TRBD1

cdr3_aa: CASSFSGSGTGELFF
cdr3_nt: TGTGCCAGCAGCTTTAGCGGGAGTGGCACCGGGGAGCTGTTTTTT
j_call: TRBJ2-2
clone_size: NA
v_call: TRBV5-4
d_call: TRBD2

cdr3_aa: CASSSGLAENTGELFF
cdr3_nt: TGTGCCAGCAGCTCAGGGCTAGCGGAGAACACCGGGGAGCTGTTTTTT
j_call: TRBJ2-2
clone_size: NA
v_call: TRBV9
d_call: TRBD2

cdr3_aa: CASSETLAGESYEQYF
cdr3_nt: TGTGCCAGCAGTGAAACTCTTGCGGGGGAGTCCTACGAGCAGTACTTC
j_call: TRBJ2-7
clone_size: NA
v_call: TRBV25-1
d_call: TRBD2

cdr3_aa: CASTPGAGYNEQFF
cdr3_nt: TGTGCCAGCACGCCGGGGGCGGGGTACAATGAGCAGTTCTTC
j_call: TRBJ2-1
clone_size: few
v_call: TRBV6-1
d_call: NA

cdr3_aa: CASSSGTGGFFRYGYTF
cdr3_nt: TGTGCCAGCAGCTCCGGGACAGGGGGATTCTTTCGTTATGGCTACACCTTC
j_call: TRBJ1-2
clone_size: few
v_call: TRBV5-6
d_call: TRBD1

cdr3_aa: CASSQFQGDTQYF
cdr3_nt: TGCGCCAGCAGCCAATTTCAGGGTGATACGCAGTATTTT
j_call: TRBJ2-3
clone_size: NA
v_call: TRBV4-1
d_call: NA

cdr3_aa: CASSPPRGQNHF
cdr3_nt: TGTGCCAGCAGCCCCCCCAGAGGGCAGAACCATTTT
j_call: TRBJ1-5
clone_size: NA
v_call: TRBV28
d_call: NA

cdr3_aa: CASSLKGGTQYF
cdr3_nt: TGTGCCAGCAGCCTTAAGGGGGGGACCCAGTACTTC
j_call: TRBJ2-5
clone_size: once
v_call: TRBV28
d_call: NA

cdr3_aa: CASSQGLAGFSSYNEQFF
cdr3_nt: TGTGCCAGCAGCCAAGGACTAGCGGGTTTTAGCTCCTACAATGAGCAGTTCTTC
j_call: TRBJ2-1
clone_size: NA
v_call: TRBV4-2
d_call: TRBD2

cdr3_aa: CASSLYQFSEQFF
cdr3_nt: TGTGCCAGCAGTTTATACCAGTTCTCTGAGCAGTTCTTC
j_call: TRBJ2-1
clone_size: NA
v_call: TRBV27
d_call: NA

cdr3_aa: CASSSSTDTQYF
cdr3_nt: TGTGCCAGCAGCTCGTCCACAGATACGCAGTATTTT
j_call: TRBJ2-3
clone_size: NA
v_call: TRBV5-4
d_call: NA

cdr3_aa: CATLSTGRTMGYTF
cdr3_nt: TGTGCCACCCTATCGACAGGGCGTACTATGGGCTACACCTTC
j_call: TRBJ1-2
clone_size: few
v_call: TRBV7-9
d_call: TRBD1

cdr3_aa: CATAGGQGITEAFF
cdr3_nt: TGTGCCACGGCGGGCGGCCAGGGTATCACTGAAGCTTTCTTT
j_call: TRBJ1-1
clone_size: NA
v_call: TRBV2
d_call: NA

cdr3_aa: CASSELSRGAQYF
cdr3_nt: TGTGCCAGCAGCGAGTTGTCCCGAGGGGCGCAGTATTTT
j_call: TRBJ2-3
clone_size: NA
v_call: TRBV9
d_call: NA

cdr3_aa: CASSVAGVWNEQFF
cdr3_nt: TGTGCCAGCAGCGTAGCGGGGGTTTGGAATGAGCAGTTCTTC
j_call: TRBJ2-1
clone_size: NA
v_call: TRBV9
d_call: NA

cdr3_aa: CASSGPGYTF
cdr3_nt: TGTGCCAGCAGTGGGCCTGGCTACACCTTC
j_call: TRBJ1-2
clone_size: NA
v_call: TRBV2
d_call: NA

cdr3_aa: CASSLIDLTGGDGALHF
cdr3_nt: TGTGCCAGCAGCTTGATAGACTTGACAGGGGGGGATGGAGCCCTCCACTTT
j_call: TRBJ1-6
clone_size: NA
v_call: TRBV5-6
d_call: TRBD1

cdr3_aa: CASSPTSGGSTGELFF
cdr3_nt: TGCGCCAGCAGCCCGACTAGCGGGGGATCCACCGGGGAGCTGTTTTTT
j_call: TRBJ2-2
clone_size: NA
v_call: TRBV5-1
d_call: TRBD2

cdr3_aa: CASSVASDSVGGQFF
cdr3_nt: TGTGCCAGCAGCGTAGCTAGCGACTCGGTAGGTGGGCAGTTCTTC
j_call: TRBJ2-1
clone_size: NA
v_call: TRBV9
d_call: NA

cdr3_aa: CASRGAAASGNTIYF
cdr3_nt: TGTGCCAGCCGAGGGGCGGCGGCGTCAGGAAACACCATATATTTT
j_call: TRBJ1-3
clone_size: NA
v_call: TRBV13
d_call: NA

cdr3_aa: CASSRDSYEQYF
cdr3_nt: TGTGCCAGCAGCCGTGACTCCTACGAGCAGTACTTC
j_call: TRBJ2-7
clone_size: once
v_call: TRBV9
d_call: NA

cdr3_aa: CASSQDRGQGSYEQYF
cdr3_nt: TGCGCCAGCAGCCAAGATAGGGGACAGGGGAGTTACGAGCAGTACTTC
j_call: TRBJ2-7
clone_size: NA
v_call: TRBV4-1
d_call: TRBD1

cdr3_aa: CAWTQWGNTEAFF
cdr3_nt: TGTGCCTGGACCCAATGGGGGAACACTGAAGCTTTCTTT
j_call: TRBJ1-1
clone_size: NA
v_call: TRBV30
d_call: NA

cdr3_aa: CASSPFFPQGETQYF
cdr3_nt: TGTGCCAGCAGCCCCTTCTTTCCCCAGGGGGAGACCCAGTACTTC
j_call: TRBJ2-5
clone_size: NA
v_call: TRBV5-4
d_call: NA